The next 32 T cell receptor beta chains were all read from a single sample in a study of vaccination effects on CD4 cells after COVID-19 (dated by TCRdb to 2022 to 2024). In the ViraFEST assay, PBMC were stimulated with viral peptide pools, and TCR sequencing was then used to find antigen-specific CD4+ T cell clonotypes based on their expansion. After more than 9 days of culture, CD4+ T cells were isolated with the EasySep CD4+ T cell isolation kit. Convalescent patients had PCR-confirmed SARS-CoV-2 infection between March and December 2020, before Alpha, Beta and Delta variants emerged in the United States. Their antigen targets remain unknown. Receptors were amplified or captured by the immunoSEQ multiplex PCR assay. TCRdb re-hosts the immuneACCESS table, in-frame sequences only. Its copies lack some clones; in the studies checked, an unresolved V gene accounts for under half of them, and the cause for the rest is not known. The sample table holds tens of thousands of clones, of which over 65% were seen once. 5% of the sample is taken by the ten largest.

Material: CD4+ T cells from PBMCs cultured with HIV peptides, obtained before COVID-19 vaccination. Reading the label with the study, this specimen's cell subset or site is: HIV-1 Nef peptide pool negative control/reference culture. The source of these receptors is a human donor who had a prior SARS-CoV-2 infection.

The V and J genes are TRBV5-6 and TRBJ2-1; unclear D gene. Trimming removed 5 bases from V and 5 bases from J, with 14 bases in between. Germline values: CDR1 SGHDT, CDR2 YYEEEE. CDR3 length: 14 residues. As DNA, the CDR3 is TGTGCCAGCAGTCTCCAGACGATGGACAATGAGCAGTTCTTC. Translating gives CASSLQTMDNEQFF.

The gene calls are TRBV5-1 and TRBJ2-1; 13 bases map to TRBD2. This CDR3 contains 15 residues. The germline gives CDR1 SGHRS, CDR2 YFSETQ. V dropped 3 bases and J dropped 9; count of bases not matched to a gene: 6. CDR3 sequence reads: CASSSGTSGISEQFF. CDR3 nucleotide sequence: TGCGCCAGCAGCTCGGGGACTAGCGGGATCAGTGAGCAGTTCTTC. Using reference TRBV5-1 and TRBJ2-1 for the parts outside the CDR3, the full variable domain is KAGVTQTPRYLIKTRGQQVTLSCSPISGHRSVSWYQQTPGQGLQFLFEYFSETQRNKGNFPGRFSGRQFSNSRSEMNVSTLELGDSALYLCASSSGTSGISEQFFGPGTRLTVL.

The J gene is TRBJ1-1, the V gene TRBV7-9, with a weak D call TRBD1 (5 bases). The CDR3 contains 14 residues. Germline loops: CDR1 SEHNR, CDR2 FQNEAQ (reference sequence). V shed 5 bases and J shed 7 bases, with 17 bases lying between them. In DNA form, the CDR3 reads TGTGCCAGCAGCCCCCTGGACATAGGGTATGAAGCTTTCTTT. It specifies CASSPLDIGYEAFF.

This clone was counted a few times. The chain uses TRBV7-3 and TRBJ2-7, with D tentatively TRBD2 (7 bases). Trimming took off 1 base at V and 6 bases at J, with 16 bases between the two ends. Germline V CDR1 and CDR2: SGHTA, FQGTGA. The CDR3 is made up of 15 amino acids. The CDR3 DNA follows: TGTGCCAGCAGCTTAAGGGGGGGCGCAGGAGTCGAGCAGTACTTC. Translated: CASSLRGGAGVEQYF. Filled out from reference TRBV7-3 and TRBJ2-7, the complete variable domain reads GAGVSQTPSNKVTEKGKYVELRCDPISGHTALYWYRQSLGQGPEFLIYFQGTGAADDSGLPNDRFFAVRPEGSVSTLKIQRTERGDSAVYLCASSLRGGAGVEQYFGPGTRLTVT.

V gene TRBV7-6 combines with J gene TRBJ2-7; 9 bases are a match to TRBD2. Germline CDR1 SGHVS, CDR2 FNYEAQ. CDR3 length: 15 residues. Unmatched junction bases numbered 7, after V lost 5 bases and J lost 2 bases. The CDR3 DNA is TGTGCCAGCAGCCCCGGGACTAGCCCTCCCTACGAGCAGTACTTC. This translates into CASSPGTSPPYEQYF. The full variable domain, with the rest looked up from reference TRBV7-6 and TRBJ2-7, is GAGVSQSPRYKVTKRGQDVALRCDPISGHVSLYWYRQALGQGPEFLTYFNYEAQQDKSGLPNDRFSAERPEGSISTLTIQRTEQRDSAMYRCASSPGTSPPYEQYFGPGTRLTVT.

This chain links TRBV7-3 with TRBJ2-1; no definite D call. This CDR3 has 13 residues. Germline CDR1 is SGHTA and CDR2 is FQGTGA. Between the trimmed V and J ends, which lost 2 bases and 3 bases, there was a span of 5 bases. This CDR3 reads CASSLGIYNEQFF. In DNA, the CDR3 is TGTGCCAGCAGCTTAGGAATCTACAATGAGCAGTTCTTC.

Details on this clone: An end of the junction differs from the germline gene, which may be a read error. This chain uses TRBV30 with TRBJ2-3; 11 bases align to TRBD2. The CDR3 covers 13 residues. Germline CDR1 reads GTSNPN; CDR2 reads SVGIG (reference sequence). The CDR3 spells CAGRLAGLDTQYF. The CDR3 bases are TGTGCCGGGAGACTAGCGGGGTTGGATACGCAGTATTTT.

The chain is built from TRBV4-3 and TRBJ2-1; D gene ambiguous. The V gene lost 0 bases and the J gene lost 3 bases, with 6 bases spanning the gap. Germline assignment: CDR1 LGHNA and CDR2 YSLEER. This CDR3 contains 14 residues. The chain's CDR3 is CASSQEYFYNEQFF. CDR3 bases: TGCGCCAGCAGCCAAGAGTACTTCTACAATGAGCAGTTCTTC.

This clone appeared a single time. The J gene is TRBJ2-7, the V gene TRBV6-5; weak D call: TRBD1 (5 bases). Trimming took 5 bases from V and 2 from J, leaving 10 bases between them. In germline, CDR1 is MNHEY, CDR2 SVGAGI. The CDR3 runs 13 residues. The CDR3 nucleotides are TGTGCCAGCAGTCCGGACACCACCTACGAGCAGTACTTC. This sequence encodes CASSPDTTYEQYF.

The CDR3 bases are TGTGCCAGCAGCTTAGACACGGCCGCTGAAGCTTTCTTT. Its protein product is CASSLDTAAEAFF. V is TRBV7-9 and J is TRBJ1-1; no firm D call. V lost 1 base and J 6 bases, leaving 9 bases between the germline ends. Germline V gene sequence: CDR1 SEHNR, CDR2 FQNEAQ (reference sequence). The CDR3 length is 13 residues.

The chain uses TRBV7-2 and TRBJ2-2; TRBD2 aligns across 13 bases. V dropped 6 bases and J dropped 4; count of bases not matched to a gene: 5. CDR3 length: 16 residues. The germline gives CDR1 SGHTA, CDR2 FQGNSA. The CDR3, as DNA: TGTGCCAGCAGAGGACTAGCGGGAGTTGTCACCGGGGAGCTGTTTTTT. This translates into CASRGLAGVVTGELFF.

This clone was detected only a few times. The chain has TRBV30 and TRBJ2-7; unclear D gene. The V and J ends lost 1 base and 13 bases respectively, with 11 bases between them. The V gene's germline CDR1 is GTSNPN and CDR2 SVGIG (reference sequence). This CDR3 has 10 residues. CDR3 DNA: TGTGCCTGGAGTGGAGACACTCCTTACTTC. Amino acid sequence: CAWSGDTPYF.

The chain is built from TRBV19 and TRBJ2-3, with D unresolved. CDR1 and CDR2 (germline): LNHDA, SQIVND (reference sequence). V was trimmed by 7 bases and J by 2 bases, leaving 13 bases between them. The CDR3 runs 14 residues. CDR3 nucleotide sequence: TGTGCCAGTATGGTCCGGGCGTCCACAGATACGCAGTATTTT. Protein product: CASMVRASTDTQYF. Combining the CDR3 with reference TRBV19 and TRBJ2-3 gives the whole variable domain DGGITQSPKYLFRKEGQNVTLSCEQNLNHDAMYWYRQDPGQGLRLIYYSQIVNDFQKGDIAEGYSVSREKKESFPLTVTSAQKNPTAFYLCASMVRASTDTQYFGPGTRLTVL.

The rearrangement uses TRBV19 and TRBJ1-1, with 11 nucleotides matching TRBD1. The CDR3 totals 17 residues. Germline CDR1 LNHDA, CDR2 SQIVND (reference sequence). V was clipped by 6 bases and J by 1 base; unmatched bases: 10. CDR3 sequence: CASRGQGDPRSNTEAFF. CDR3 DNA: TGTGCCAGTAGGGGACAGGGGGATCCTAGATCGAACACTGAAGCTTTCTTT. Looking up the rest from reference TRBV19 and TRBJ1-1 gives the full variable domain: DGGITQSPKYLFRKEGQNVTLSCEQNLNHDAMYWYRQDPGQGLRLIYYSQIVNDFQKGDIAEGYSVSREKKESFPLTVTSAQKNPTAFYLCASRGQGDPRSNTEAFFGQGTRLTVV.

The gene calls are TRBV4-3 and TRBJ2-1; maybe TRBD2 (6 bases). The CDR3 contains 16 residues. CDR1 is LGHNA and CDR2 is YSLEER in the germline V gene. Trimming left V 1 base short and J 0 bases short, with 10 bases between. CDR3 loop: CASSQASVSSYNEQFF. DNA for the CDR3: TGCGCCAGCAGCCAAGCTAGCGTCAGCTCCTACAATGAGCAGTTCTTC.

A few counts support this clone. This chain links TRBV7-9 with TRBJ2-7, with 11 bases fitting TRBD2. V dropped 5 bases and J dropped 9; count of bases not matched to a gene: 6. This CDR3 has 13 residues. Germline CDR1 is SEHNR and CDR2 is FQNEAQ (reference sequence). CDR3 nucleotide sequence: TGTGCCAGCAGCCCGTCAACTAGCGGGAGGCAGTACTTC. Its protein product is CASSPSTSGRQYF.

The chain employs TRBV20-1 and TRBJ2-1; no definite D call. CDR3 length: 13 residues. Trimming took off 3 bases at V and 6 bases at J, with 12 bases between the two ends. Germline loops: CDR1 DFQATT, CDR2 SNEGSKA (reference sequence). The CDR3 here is CSASRAQFNEQFF. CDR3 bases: TGCAGTGCTAGTAGGGCGCAGTTCAATGAGCAGTTCTTC.

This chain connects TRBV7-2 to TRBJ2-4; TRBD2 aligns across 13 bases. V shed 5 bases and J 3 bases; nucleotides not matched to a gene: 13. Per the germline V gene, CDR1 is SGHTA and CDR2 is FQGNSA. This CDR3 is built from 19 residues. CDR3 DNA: TGTGCCAGCAGCCCACCGGGACTAGCGGGAAAGGGTTACAAAAACATTCAGTACTTC. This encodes CASSPPGLAGKGYKNIQYF.

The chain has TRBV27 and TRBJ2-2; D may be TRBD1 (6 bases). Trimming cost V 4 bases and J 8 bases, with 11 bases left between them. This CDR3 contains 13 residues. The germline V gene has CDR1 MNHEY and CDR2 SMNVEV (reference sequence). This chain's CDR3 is CASSSGEMGELFF. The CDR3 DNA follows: TGTGCCAGCAGTTCAGGGGAAATGGGGGAGCTGTTTTTT.

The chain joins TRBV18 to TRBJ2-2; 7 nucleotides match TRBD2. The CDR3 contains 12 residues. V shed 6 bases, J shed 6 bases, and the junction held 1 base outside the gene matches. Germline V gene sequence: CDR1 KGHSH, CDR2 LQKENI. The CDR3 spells CASSGGAGELFF. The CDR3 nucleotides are TGTGCCAGCTCGGGAGGGGCCGGGGAGCTGTTTTTT.

Here the CDR3 DNA reads TGTGCCAGCAGCCTGGACAGCCAAGAGACCCAGTACTTC. It is translated as CASSLDSQETQYF. The J gene is TRBJ2-5, the V gene TRBV11-3, with D maybe TRBD1 (6 bases). This CDR3 is built from 13 residues. Germline V lookup: CDR1 SGHNT, CDR2 YENEEA. V shed 5 bases and J shed 1 base, with 8 bases lying between them.

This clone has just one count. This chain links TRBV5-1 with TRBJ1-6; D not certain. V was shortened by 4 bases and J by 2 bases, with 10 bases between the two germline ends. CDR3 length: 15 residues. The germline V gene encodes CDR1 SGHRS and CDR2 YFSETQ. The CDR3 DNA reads TGCGCCAGCAGCGCTTCAGGAACCTATAATTCACCCCTCCACTTT. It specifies CASSASGTYNSPLHF.

CDR3 coding DNA: TGTGCCAGCAGCCCATTAGGGAATCAGCCCCAGCATTTT. The encoded protein is CASSPLGNQPQHF. This rearrangement joins TRBV2 to TRBJ1-5, with D hard to call. Germline CDR1 is SNHLY and CDR2 is FYNNEI. Trimming cost V 6 bases and J 4 bases, with 10 bases left between them. The CDR3 runs to 13 residues.

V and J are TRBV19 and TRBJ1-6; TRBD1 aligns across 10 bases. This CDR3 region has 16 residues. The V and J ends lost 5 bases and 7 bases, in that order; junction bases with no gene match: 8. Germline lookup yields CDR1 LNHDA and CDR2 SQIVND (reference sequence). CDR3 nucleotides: TGTGCCAGTAGTGCGGGACAGGGGAACTTAAATTCACCCCTCCACTTT. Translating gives CASSAGQGNLNSPLHF.

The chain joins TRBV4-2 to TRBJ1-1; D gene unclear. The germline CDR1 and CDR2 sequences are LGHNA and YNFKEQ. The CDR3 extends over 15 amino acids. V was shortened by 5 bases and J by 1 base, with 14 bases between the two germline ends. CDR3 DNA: TGTGCCAGCAGCAGACAACTTTCCTCGAACACTGAAGCTTTCTTT. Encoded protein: CASSRQLSSNTEAFF.

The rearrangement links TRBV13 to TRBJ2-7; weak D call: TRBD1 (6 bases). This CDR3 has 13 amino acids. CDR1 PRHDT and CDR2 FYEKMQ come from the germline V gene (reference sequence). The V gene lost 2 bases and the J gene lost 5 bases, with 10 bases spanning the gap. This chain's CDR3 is CASSLRGLDEQYF. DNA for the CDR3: TGTGCCAGCAGCTTAAGGGGGTTGGACGAGCAGTACTTC.

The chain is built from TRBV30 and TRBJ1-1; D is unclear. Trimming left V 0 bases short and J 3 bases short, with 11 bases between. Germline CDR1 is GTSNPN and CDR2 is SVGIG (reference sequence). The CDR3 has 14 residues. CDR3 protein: CAWSVGGSDTEAFF. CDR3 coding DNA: TGTGCCTGGAGTGTTGGAGGTTCCGACACTGAAGCTTTCTTT.

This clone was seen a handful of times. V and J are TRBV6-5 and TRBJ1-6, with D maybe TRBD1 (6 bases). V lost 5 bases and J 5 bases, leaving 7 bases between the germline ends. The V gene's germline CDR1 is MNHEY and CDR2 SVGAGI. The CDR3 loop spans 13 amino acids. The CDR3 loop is CASSTGNNSPLHF. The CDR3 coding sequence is TGTGCCAGCAGTACAGGGAATAATTCACCCCTCCACTTT.

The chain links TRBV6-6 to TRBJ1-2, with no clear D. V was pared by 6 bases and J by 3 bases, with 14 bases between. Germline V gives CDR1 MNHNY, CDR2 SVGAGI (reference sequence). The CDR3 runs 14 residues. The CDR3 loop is CASRLHDGDYGYTF. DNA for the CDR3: TGTGCCAGCAGACTTCATGACGGAGACTATGGCTACACCTTC.

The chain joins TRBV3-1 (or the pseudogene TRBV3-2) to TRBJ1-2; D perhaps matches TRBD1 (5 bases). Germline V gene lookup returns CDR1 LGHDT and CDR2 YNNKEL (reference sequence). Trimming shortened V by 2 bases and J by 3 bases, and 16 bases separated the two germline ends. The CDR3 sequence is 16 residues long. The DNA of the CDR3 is TGTGCCAGCAGCCAACAACCTGCGGGGCAGGACTATGGCTACACCTTC. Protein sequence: CASSQQPAGQDYGYTF.

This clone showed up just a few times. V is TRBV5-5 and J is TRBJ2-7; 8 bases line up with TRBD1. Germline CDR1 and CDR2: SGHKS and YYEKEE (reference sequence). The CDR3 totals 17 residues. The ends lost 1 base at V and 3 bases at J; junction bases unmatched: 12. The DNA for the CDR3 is TGTGCCAGCAGCTTGTCGCTCCCCGACAGGGGCTACTACGAGCAGTACTTC. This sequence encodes CASSLSLPDRGYYEQYF.

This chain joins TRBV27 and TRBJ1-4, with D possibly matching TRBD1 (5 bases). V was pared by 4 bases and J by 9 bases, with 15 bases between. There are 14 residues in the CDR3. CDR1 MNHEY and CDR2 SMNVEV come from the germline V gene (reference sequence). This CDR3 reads CASSSSWGDKKLFF. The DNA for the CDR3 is TGTGCCAGCAGTTCCTCATGGGGGGATAAAAAACTGTTTTTT.